One sample yielded the 9 T cell receptor beta chains listed below, sequenced in a study of T-cell reconstitution after alpha-beta-depleted transplantation in children. Unique molecular identifiers featured in how the TCRbeta library was prepared. TCRdb reprocessed the PCR reads with MiXCR, giving one entry per CDR3 protein. The sample contains 600,000 to 700,000 distinct CDR3 sequences, roughly 15% of which appear only once. Specimen: PBMCs from the stem cell graft donor, collected from the stem cell graft. These receptors were collected from a human donor who donated a stem cell graft to a child with acute myeloid leukemia.

This clonotype occurred many times. The chain recombines TRBV10-3 with TRBJ2-7; D not certain. V lost 0 bases to trimming and J lost 4 bases, with 7 bases between them. The CDR3 length is 13 residues. The germline V gene encodes CDR1 ENHRY and CDR2 SYGVKD. The CDR3 protein is CAISESTRYEQYF. The DNA of the CDR3 is TGTGCCATCAGTGAGTCGACAAGGTACGAGCAGTACTTC.

This clonotype was found many times. V gene TRBV29-1 combines with J gene TRBJ2-7, with 7 bases that match TRBD2. The V gene's germline CDR1 is SQVTM and CDR2 ANQGSEA. This CDR3 has 13 amino acids. The V segment lost 4 bases and the J segment 3 bases; nucleotides outside the gene matches: 6. The CDR3 sequence is CSVGAGEHYEQYF. CDR3 DNA: TGCAGCGTTGGGGCGGGAGAGCACTACGAGCAGTACTTC.

Ten or more counts support this clonotype. This rearrangement joins TRBV20-1 to TRBJ1-5; a possible D gene is TRBD1 (6 bases). This CDR3 has 17 amino acids. Per the germline V gene, CDR1 is DFQATT and CDR2 is SNEGSKA (reference sequence). The V end lost 1 base, the J end lost 4 bases, and 20 bases lay between the germline ends. CDR3 sequence: CSARGDRYWDRNQPQHF. CDR3 bases: TGCAGTGCTAGAGGAGACAGGTATTGGGATCGGAATCAGCCCCAGCATTTT.

The CDR3 reads CASSLDSPRANEKLFF. CDR3 sequence (DNA): TGCGCCAGCAGCTTGGATTCGCCAAGGGCTAATGAAAAACTGTTTTTT. The rearrangement joins TRBV5-1 to TRBJ1-4; no clear D gene. V was trimmed by 0 bases and J by 3 bases, leaving 12 bases between them. The CDR3 loop spans 16 amino acids. Germline lookup yields CDR1 SGHRS and CDR2 YFSETQ.

At least ten counts were recorded for this clonotype. The V call is TRBV5-1, the J call TRBJ1-6; 7 nucleotides agree with TRBD1. CDR1 is SGHRS and CDR2 is YFSETQ in the germline V gene. Trimming removed 3 bases from V and 8 bases from J; junction bases left unmatched: 8. The CDR3 is made up of 15 amino acids. The CDR3 sequence: CASSWDTGEDSPLHF. The CDR3 DNA follows: TGCGCCAGCAGCTGGGACACAGGGGAGGATTCACCCCTCCACTTT.

This clonotype was seen many times. V and J are TRBV27 and TRBJ2-3; 10 nucleotides match TRBD1. Losses at the gene ends were 6 bases for V and 4 bases for J; bases not matched to a gene: 4. The CDR3 is 14 residues long. The germline V gene has CDR1 MNHEY and CDR2 SMNVEV (reference sequence). The CDR3 DNA reads as TGTGCCAGCAGCGGACAGGGGGGGGCAGATACGCAGTATTTT. Encoded protein: CASSGQGGADTQYF.

This clonotype was seen at least ten times. The V call is TRBV15, the J call TRBJ2-1, with D perhaps TRBD2 (6 bases). This CDR3 region has 12 residues. The V end was cut by 5 bases, the J end by 6 bases, with 8 bases between. CDR1 is LNHNV and CDR2 is YYDKDF in the germline V gene (reference sequence). The DNA for the CDR3 is TGTGCCACCAGCGGAGGGATCAATGAGCAGTTCTTC. Protein product: CATSGGINEQFF.

The chain has TRBV24-1 and TRBJ1-2; 10 bases line up with TRBD1. The germline gives CDR1 KGHDR, CDR2 SFDVKD. This CDR3 is 17 amino acids long. Trimming took 4 bases from V and 4 from J; bases not matched to a gene: 11. Here the CDR3 DNA reads TGTGCCACCAGTGAGGCCGGGACAGGGGTAATGGGCTATGGCTACACCTTC. It encodes CATSEAGTGVMGYGYTF.

This clonotype was observed many times. This chain connects TRBV20-1 to TRBJ2-3; D possibly corresponds to TRBD2 (6 bases). The CDR3 contains 19 residues. Germline CDR1 reads DFQATT; CDR2 reads SNEGSKA (reference sequence). The V end was cut by 5 bases, the J end by 0 bases, with 27 bases between. CDR3 bases: TGCAGTGCTGGTCCGGGACTGTCCCTTTTTAAGGCTAGCACAGATACGCAGTATTTT. Translated: CSAGPGLSLFKASTDTQYF.